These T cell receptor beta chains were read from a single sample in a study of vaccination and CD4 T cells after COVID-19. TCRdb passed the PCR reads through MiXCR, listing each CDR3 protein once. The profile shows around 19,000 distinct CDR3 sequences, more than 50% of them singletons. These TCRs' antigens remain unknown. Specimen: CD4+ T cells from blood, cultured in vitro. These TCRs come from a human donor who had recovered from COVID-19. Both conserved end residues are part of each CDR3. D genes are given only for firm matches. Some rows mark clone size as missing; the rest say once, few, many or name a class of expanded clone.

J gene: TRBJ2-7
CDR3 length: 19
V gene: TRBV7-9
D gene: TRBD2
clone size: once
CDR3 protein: CASSLERTSGGRSSYEQYF
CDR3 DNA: TGTGCCAGCAGCTTAGAGCGGACTAGCGGGGGCCGAAGCTCCTACGAGCAGTACTTC

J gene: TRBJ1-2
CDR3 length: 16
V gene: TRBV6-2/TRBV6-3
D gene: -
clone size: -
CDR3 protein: CASSYSRQVGGRGYTF
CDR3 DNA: TGTGCCAGCAGTTACTCAAGACAGGTAGGAGGCCGTGGCTACACCTTC

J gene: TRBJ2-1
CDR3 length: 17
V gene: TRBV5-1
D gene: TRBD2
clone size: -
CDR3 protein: CASSGGTSGTLVYEQFF
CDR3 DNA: TGCGCCAGCAGCGGAGGGACTAGCGGGACGTTGGTCTATGAGCAGTTCTTC

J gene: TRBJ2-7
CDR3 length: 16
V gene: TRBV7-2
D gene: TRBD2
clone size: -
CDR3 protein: CASSSTWTSASGEQYF
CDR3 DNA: TGTGCCAGCAGCTCAACATGGACTAGCGCCTCGGGCGAGCAGTACTTC

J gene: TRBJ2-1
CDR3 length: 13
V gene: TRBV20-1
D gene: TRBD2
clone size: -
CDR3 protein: CSAGTSVYNEQFF
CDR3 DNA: TGCAGTGCCGGGACTAGCGTGTACAATGAGCAGTTCTTC

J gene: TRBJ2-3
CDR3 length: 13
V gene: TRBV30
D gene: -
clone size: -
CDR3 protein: CAWSVLATDTQYF
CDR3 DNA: TGTGCCTGGAGTGTACTAGCCACAGATACGCAGTATTTT

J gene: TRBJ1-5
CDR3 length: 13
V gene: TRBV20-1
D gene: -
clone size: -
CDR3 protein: CSAGTGNNQPQHF
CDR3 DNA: TGCAGTGCGGGAACAGGGAACAATCAGCCCCAGCATTTT

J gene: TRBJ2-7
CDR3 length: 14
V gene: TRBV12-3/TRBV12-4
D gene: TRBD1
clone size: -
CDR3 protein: CASRGQGRGYEQYF
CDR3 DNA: TGTGCCAGCAGGGGACAGGGTCGGGGTTACGAGCAGTACTTC

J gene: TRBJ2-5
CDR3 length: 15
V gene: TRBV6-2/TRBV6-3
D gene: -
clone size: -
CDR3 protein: CASSSRGTGKETQYF
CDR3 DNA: TGTGCCAGCAGTTCAAGGGGGACGGGAAAAGAGACCCAGTACTTC

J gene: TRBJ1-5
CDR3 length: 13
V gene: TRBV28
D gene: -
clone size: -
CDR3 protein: CASQAGGDQPQHF
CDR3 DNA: TGTGCCAGCCAAGCGGGGGGTGATCAGCCCCAGCATTTT

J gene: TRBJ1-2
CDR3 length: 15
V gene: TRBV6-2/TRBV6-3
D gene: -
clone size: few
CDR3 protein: CASSYSSFYEGGYTF
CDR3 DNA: TGTGCCAGCAGTTACTCGAGCTTCTATGAAGGGGGCTACACCTTC

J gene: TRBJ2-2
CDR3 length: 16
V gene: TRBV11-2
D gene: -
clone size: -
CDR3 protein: CASSFPVAASPGELFF
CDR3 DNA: TGTGCCAGCAGCTTCCCCGTCGCGGCCAGCCCCGGGGAGCTGTTTTTT

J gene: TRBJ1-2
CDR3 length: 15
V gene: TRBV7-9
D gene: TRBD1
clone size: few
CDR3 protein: CASSPGPGGGYGYTF
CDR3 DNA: TGTGCCAGCAGCCCGGGCCCAGGGGGAGGCTATGGCTACACCTTC

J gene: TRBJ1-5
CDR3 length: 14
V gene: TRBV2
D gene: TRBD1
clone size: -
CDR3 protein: CASSEGRGTQPQHF
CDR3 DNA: TGTGCCAGCAGTGAGGGCAGGGGGACTCAGCCCCAGCATTTT

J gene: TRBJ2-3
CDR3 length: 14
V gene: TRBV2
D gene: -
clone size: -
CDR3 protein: CASSDSGAGDTQYF
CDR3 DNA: TGTGCCAGCAGTGACTCGGGGGCTGGAGATACGCAGTATTTT

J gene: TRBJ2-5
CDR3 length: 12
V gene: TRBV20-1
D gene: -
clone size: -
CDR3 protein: CSARFGEETQYF
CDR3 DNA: TGCAGTGCTAGATTTGGCGAAGAGACCCAGTACTTC

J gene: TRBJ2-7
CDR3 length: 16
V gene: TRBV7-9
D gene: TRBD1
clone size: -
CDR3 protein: CASSPKTGTDIYEQYF
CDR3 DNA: TGTGCCAGCAGCCCGAAAACCGGGACAGATATCTACGAGCAGTACTTC